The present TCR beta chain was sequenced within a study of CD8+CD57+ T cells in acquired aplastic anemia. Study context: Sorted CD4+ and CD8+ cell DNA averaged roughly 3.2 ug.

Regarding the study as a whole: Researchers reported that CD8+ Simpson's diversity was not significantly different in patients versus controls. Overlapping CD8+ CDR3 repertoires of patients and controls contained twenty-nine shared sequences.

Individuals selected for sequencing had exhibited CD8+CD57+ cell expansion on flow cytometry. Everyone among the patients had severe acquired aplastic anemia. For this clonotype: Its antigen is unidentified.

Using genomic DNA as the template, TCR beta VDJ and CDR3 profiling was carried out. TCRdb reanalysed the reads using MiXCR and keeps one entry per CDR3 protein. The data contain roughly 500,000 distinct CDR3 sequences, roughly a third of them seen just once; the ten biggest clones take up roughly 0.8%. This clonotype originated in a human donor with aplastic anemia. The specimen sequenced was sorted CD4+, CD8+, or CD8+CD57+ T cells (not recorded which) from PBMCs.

Here the CDR3 DNA reads TGTGCCAGCAGCCTCGGGACAGGGGGCGTAGCTTTCTTT. The encoded protein is CASSLGTGGVAFF. The chain uses TRBV5-4 and TRBJ1-1; 12 positions match TRBD1. The trim removed 4 bases at V and 10 bases at J, leaving 5 bases unmatched. This CDR3 region has 13 residues. Germline V gene lookup returns CDR1 SGHNT and CDR2 YYREEE (reference sequence).